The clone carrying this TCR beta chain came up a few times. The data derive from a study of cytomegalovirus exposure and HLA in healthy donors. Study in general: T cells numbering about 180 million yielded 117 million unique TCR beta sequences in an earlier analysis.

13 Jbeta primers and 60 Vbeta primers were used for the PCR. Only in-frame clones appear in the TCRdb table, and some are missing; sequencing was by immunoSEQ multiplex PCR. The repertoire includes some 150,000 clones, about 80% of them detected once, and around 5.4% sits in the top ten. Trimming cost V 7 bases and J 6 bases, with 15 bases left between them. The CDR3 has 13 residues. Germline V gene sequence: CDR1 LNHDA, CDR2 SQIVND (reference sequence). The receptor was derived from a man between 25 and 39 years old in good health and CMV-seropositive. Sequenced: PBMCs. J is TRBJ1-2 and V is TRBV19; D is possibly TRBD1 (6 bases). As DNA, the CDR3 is TGTGCCAGTAAAAACCCAGGGGTAGATGGCTACACCTTC. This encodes CASKNPGVDGYTF.